Following are 20 T cell receptor beta chains from one sample sequenced in a study of T cell responses to AZD1222 COVID-19 vaccine. Method: immunoSEQ multiplex PCR; TCRdb's copy keeps in-frame clones and lacks some. The sample contains more than 95,000 clones, around 88% of which appear only once. The material sequenced was peripheral blood, taken on day 0 of AZD1222 vaccination. The receptors were gathered from an adult in good health.

J is TRBJ2-2 and V is TRBV28; 7 nucleotides line up with TRBD1. Trimming took 4 bases from V and 7 from J; bases not matched to a gene: 9. The germline V gene encodes CDR1 MDHEN and CDR2 SYDVKM. The CDR3 consists of 15 residues. CDR3 in DNA: TGTGCCAGCAGTTCGGGACAGTCACTTATCGGGGAGCTGTTTTTT. Its protein is CASSSGQSLIGELFF.

This clone was detected only once. The chain carries TRBV19 and TRBJ2-1; 13 nucleotides line up with TRBD2. V shed 5 bases and J 0 bases; nucleotides not matched to a gene: 7. Germline CDR1 reads LNHDA; CDR2 reads SQIVND (reference sequence). The length of the CDR3 is 18 residues. The CDR3 sequence: CASSADTSGRASYNEQFF. For the CDR3, the DNA is TGTGCCAGTAGTGCAGATACTAGCGGGAGGGCCTCCTACAATGAGCAGTTCTTC.

CDR3 sequence: CASSLRTSGRGGYTDTQYF. The CDR3 bases are TGTGCCAGCAGCTTGAGGACTAGCGGGAGAGGAGGTTACACAGATACGCAGTATTTT. The rearrangement uses TRBV11-2 and TRBJ2-3, with 13 bases identical to TRBD2. Germline CDR1 is SGHAT and CDR2 is FQNNGV. Trimming at V came to 3 bases and at J to 2 bases, leaving 11 bases not matched to a gene. This CDR3 contains 19 residues. Complete variable domain (other parts from reference TRBV11-2 and TRBJ2-3): EAGVAQSPRYKIIEKRQSVAFWCNPISGHATLYWYQQILGQGPKLLIQFQNNGVVDDSQLPKDRFSAERLKGVDSTLKIQPAKLEDSAVYLCASSLRTSGRGGYTDTQYFGPGTRLTVL.

V gene TRBV30 combines with J gene TRBJ2-2; D uncertain. The CDR3 loop spans 14 amino acids. Trimming cost V 0 bases and J 8 bases, with 13 bases left between them. Germline CDR1 GTSNPN, CDR2 SVGIG (reference sequence). CDR3 in DNA: TGTGCCTGGAGTGTAATCCCCTTCGTAGGGGAGCTGTTTTTT. Its translation: CAWSVIPFVGELFF.

The V gene is TRBV19, the J gene TRBJ2-2; 14 bases line up with TRBD2. The CDR3 consists of 17 residues. Germline trimming cut 5 bases from V and 7 bases from J; bases unmatched to any gene: 9. CDR1 LNHDA and CDR2 SQIVND come from the germline V gene (reference sequence). The CDR3 sequence: CASSVSTSGRAFGELFF. The CDR3 DNA follows: TGTGCCAGTAGTGTGTCGACTAGCGGGAGGGCGTTCGGGGAGCTGTTTTTT.

The J gene is TRBJ1-6, the V gene TRBV3-1 (or the pseudogene TRBV3-2), with 8 bases aligning to TRBD1. V lost 6 bases and J lost 9; bases outside the gene matches: 7. Per germline, CDR1 LGHDT and CDR2 YNNKEL (reference sequence). The CDR3 has 14 amino acids. The CDR3 region has the DNA TGTGCCAGCAGATACGGACAGGGAATTTCACCCCTCCACTTT. This encodes CASRYGQGISPLHF.

DNA of the CDR3: TGTGCCATCAGTGAATCCGACAGGGGTAATTCACCCCTCCACTTT. Amino acids: CAISESDRGNSPLHF. The J gene is TRBJ1-6, the V gene TRBV10-3; TRBD1 matches 8 bases. V was pared by 3 bases and J by 6 bases, with 4 bases of the junction left unmatched. Germline V lookup: CDR1 ENHRY, CDR2 SYGVKD. This CDR3 is built from 15 residues.

V and J are TRBV28 and TRBJ2-1; TRBD2 matches at 12 bases. J gave up 7 bases and V 5 bases, and 6 bases lay outside the gene matches. The germline V gene encodes CDR1 MDHEN and CDR2 SYDVKM. CDR3 length equals 15 residues. The CDR3 spells CASSTLAGGLNEQFF. The CDR3 bases are TGTGCCAGCAGTACCCTAGCGGGAGGGTTGAATGAGCAGTTCTTC.

The chain is built from TRBV4-3 and TRBJ1-3, with D possibly matching TRBD1 (6 bases). The V and J ends lost 3 bases and 0 bases respectively, with 12 bases between them. Per the germline V gene, CDR1 is LGHNA and CDR2 is YSLEER. There are 16 residues in the CDR3. The DNA for the CDR3 is TGCGCCAGCAGCCACGGGACACCGAGCTCTGGAAACACCATATATTTT. Translating it yields CASSHGTPSSGNTIYF.

On this clone: Other DNA variants within this sample encode the same CDR3. CDR3 protein: CASSRGRGGQETQYF. The CDR3 coding sequence is TGTGCCAGCAGCCGCGGTAGAGGGGGCCAAGAGACCCAGTACTTC. This chain links TRBV7-9 with TRBJ2-5, with D possibly matching TRBD1 (6 bases). Germline CDR1 is SEHNR and CDR2 is FQNEAQ (reference sequence). Trimming took off 5 bases at V and 1 base at J, with 14 bases between the two ends. This CDR3 comprises 15 residues.

The chain combines TRBV5-4 with TRBJ1-2; 9 bases map to TRBD1. Germline-derived CDR1 and CDR2 are SGHNT and YYREEE (reference sequence). The CDR3 is 14 residues long. Trimming at V came to 3 bases and at J to 2 bases, leaving 2 bases not matched to a gene. CDR3 sequence: CASSWGQGNYGYTF. In nucleotides, the CDR3 is TGTGCCAGCAGCTGGGGACAGGGAAACTATGGCTACACCTTC.

This rearrangement joins TRBV2 to TRBJ1-6; no clear D gene. Trimming took 2 bases from V and 5 from J, leaving 7 bases between them. Germline CDR1 is SNHLY and CDR2 is FYNNEI. The CDR3 sequence is 14 residues long. The CDR3 is CASSERPNNSPLHF. Written as DNA, the CDR3 is TGTGCCAGCAGTGAACGACCAAATAATTCACCCCTCCACTTT. Full variable domain (rest looked up from reference TRBV2 and TRBJ1-6): EPEVTQTPSHQVTQMGQEVILRCVPISNHLYFYWYRQILGQKVEFLVSFYNNEISEKSEIFDDQFSVERPDGSNFTLKIRSTKLEDSAMYFCASSERPNNSPLHFGNGTRLTVT.

V usage is TRBV5-1 and J usage is TRBJ1-3; weak D call: TRBD1 (6 bases). Germline V gene sequence: CDR1 SGHRS, CDR2 YFSETQ. The CDR3 loop spans 16 amino acids. Trimming took off 4 bases at V and 0 bases at J, with 14 bases between the two ends. This CDR3 is CASSARQAYSGNTIYF. The CDR3 coding sequence is TGCGCCAGCAGCGCCCGACAGGCCTACTCTGGAAACACCATATATTTT.

The chain is built from TRBV7-9 and TRBJ1-1; maybe TRBD1 (5 bases). The V end lost 7 bases, the J end lost 7 bases, and 13 bases lay between the germline ends. This CDR3 is built from 12 residues. CDR1 and CDR2 (germline): SEHNR, FQNEAQ (reference sequence). The DNA of the CDR3 is TGTGCCAGCACCAGGGATTCGGGTGAAGCTTTCTTT. Translating gives CASTRDSGEAFF.

This clone came up a few times. The chain has TRBV19 and TRBJ2-5; 7 bases match TRBD2. CDR1 LNHDA and CDR2 SQIVND come from the germline V gene (reference sequence). The CDR3 has 13 amino acids. Trimming at V came to 6 bases and at J to 2 bases, leaving 3 bases not matched to a gene. The CDR3 DNA sequence: TGTGCCAGTAGGAGCGGGATACAAGAGACCCAGTACTTC. Translating it yields CASRSGIQETQYF. The variable domain in full, with the rest retrieved from reference TRBV19 and TRBJ2-5, is DGGITQSPKYLFRKEGQNVTLSCEQNLNHDAMYWYRQDPGQGLRLIYYSQIVNDFQKGDIAEGYSVSREKKESFPLTVTSAQKNPTAFYLCASRSGIQETQYFGPGTRLLVL.

The chain combines TRBV28 with TRBJ2-7; 9 positions agree with TRBD2. After removal of 7 bases from V and 0 bases from J, the junction contained 7 bases not matched to a gene. Germline V gene data show CDR1 as MDHEN and CDR2 as SYDVKM. The length of the CDR3 is 15 residues. CDR3 sequence reads: CASTGGRAYSYEQYF. In DNA form, the CDR3 reads TGTGCCAGCACGGGCGGGAGGGCATACTCCTACGAGCAGTACTTC.

The chain uses TRBV7-2 and TRBJ1-4; no definite D call. Germline CDR1 reads SGHTA; CDR2 reads FQGNSA. The V end was cut by 2 bases, the J end by 0 bases, with 10 bases between. The CDR3 sequence is 16 residues long. This CDR3 is CASSLLHPATNEKLFF. Here the CDR3 DNA reads TGTGCCAGCAGCTTACTCCACCCCGCAACTAATGAAAAACTGTTTTTT.

V gene TRBV30 combines with J gene TRBJ1-1; D is undetermined. Germline V gene lookup returns CDR1 GTSNPN and CDR2 SVGIG (reference sequence). V was clipped by 3 bases and J by 4 bases, with 9 bases between them. The length of the CDR3 is 12 residues. CDR3 region: CAWRSSGTEAFF. The CDR3 coding sequence is TGTGCCTGGAGATCGAGTGGCACTGAAGCTTTCTTT.

The CDR3: CASSNGGAQGASTDTQYF. CDR3 DNA sequence: TGTGCCAGCAGCAACGGGGGGGCGCAGGGGGCGAGCACAGATACGCAGTATTTT. The rearrangement uses TRBV21-1 and TRBJ2-3. TRBV21-1 is assigned pseudogene status. This CDR3 has 18 residues.

This chain connects TRBV4-1 to TRBJ1-1; perhaps TRBD1 as D (6 bases). Germline CDR1 MGHRA, CDR2 YSYEKL. V shed 0 bases and J shed 3 bases, with 17 bases lying between them. This CDR3 spans 17 amino acids. The CDR3: CASSQEDSPDGDTEAFF. The CDR3 DNA reads as TGCGCCAGCAGCCAAGAGGACAGCCCCGATGGGGACACTGAAGCTTTCTTT.